These 25 T cell receptor beta chains were sequenced from one sample in a study of breast tumors, draining lymph nodes, adjacent tissues. MiXCR, applied by TCRdb to the multiplex PCR reads, yields one record per CDR3 protein. This sample has about 16,000 distinct CDR3 sequences, with roughly 46% found just once. The sequenced sample consisted of tumor-adjacent breast tissue. The receptors derive from a female donor with breast cancer. Some clones in this sample may be carry-over from other donors' samples.

The table lists this clonotype with many counts. The chain has TRBV5-1 and TRBJ1-4, with a tentative D call TRBD1 (5 bases). Trimming took off 1 base at V and 3 bases at J, with 10 bases between the two ends. The CDR3 is made up of 15 amino acids. CDR1 SGHRS and CDR2 YFSETQ come from the germline V gene. The CDR3 DNA reads TGCGCCAGCAGCTTGCTGAGGGGTCCTAATGAAAAACTGTTTTTT. It translates to CASSLLRGPNEKLFF.

Note on this clonotype: The junction shows a germline mismatch at one end, possibly a read error. The V and J genes are TRBV12-3 or TRBV12-4 and TRBJ1-4, with TRBD1 matching over 8 bases. This CDR3 is 14 amino acids long. The DNA for the CDR3 is TGTGCCAGCGGACAGGGTGGTACGGACGAAAAACTGTTTTTC. It specifies CASGQGGTDEKLFF.

This clonotype was counted between two and nine times. The gene calls are TRBV18 and TRBJ1-1, with no clear D. Trimming took 4 bases from V and 3 from J, leaving 9 bases between them. This CDR3 region has 13 residues. Germline V CDR1 and CDR2: KGHSH, LQKENI. The DNA of the CDR3 is TGTGCCAGCTCACTCGACAAGGACACTGAAGCTTTCTTT. It encodes CASSLDKDTEAFF.

This clonotype was seen repeatedly, ten times or more. V usage is TRBV11-2 and J usage is TRBJ2-7; D is uncertain. In germline, CDR1 is SGHAT, CDR2 FQNNGV. Trimming took off 2 bases at V and 7 bases at J, with 21 bases between the two ends. The CDR3 is made up of 16 amino acids. Here the CDR3 reads CASSLFATGSLGEQYF. The CDR3 DNA follows: TGTGCCAGCAGCTTATTCGCCACCGGGTCTCTCGGGGAGCAGTACTTC.

The V and J genes are TRBV24-1 and TRBJ2-1, with TRBD1 as a possible D gene (5 bases). The CDR3 is 11 residues long. Germline CDR1 is KGHDR and CDR2 is SFDVKD. V was shortened by 4 bases and J by 12 bases, with 9 bases between the two germline ends. The CDR3 DNA reads as TGTGCCACCAGTGACGGACATGGGCAGTTCTTC. Residues: CATSDGHGQFF.

A few counts support this clonotype. This chain connects TRBV25-1 to TRBJ1-4; D is possibly TRBD1 (6 bases). The CDR3 extends over 15 amino acids. The germline V and J ends were trimmed by 3 bases and 8 bases, with 16 bases remaining between them. Germline loops: CDR1 MGHDK, CDR2 SYGVNS. The CDR3 DNA follows: TGTGCCAGCAGTGAGGGGACATCGGGGGAGGAAAAACTGTTTTTT. This sequence encodes CASSEGTSGEEKLFF.

This clonotype appeared many times. This chain joins TRBV5-1 and TRBJ2-2; D is possibly TRBD2 (6 bases). Germline lookup yields CDR1 SGHRS and CDR2 YFSETQ. This CDR3 contains 15 residues. V was cut by 5 bases and J by 2 bases, with 13 bases left in between. CDR3 sequence: CASRMEGLNTGELFF. As DNA, the CDR3 is TGCGCCAGCAGAATGGAGGGGCTAAACACCGGGGAGCTGTTTTTT.

DNA for the CDR3: TGTGCCAGCAGCTTAGCCGGGACCAACGTCCTGACTTTC. It translates to CASSLAGTNVLTF. The chain carries TRBV7-9 and TRBJ2-6, with a weak D call TRBD2 (5 bases). The CDR3 contains 13 residues. CDR1 SEHNR and CDR2 FQNEAQ come from the germline V gene (reference sequence). V was cut by 0 bases and J by 8 bases, with 5 bases left in between. The whole variable domain, filled in from reference TRBV7-9 and TRBJ2-6, reads DTGVSQNPRHKITKRGQNVTFRCDPISEHNRLYWYRQTLGQGPEFLTYFQNEAQLEKSRLLSDRFSAERPKGSFSTLEIQRTEQGDSAMYLCASSLAGTNVLTFGAGSRLTVL.

J is TRBJ1-3 and V is TRBV2; D remains ambiguous. Germline CDR1 is SNHLY and CDR2 is FYNNEI. The CDR3 is 12 amino acids. V was trimmed by 7 bases and J by 7 bases, leaving 11 bases between them. The CDR3 region is CASTGTLNTIYF. CDR3 nucleotides: TGTGCCAGCACCGGCACCTTGAACACCATATATTTT.

This clonotype has ten or more counts. A much larger clone lies one base from this, so it may be a read error. V is TRBV6-5 and J is TRBJ2-1; D is possibly TRBD1 (6 bases). There are 17 residues in the CDR3. V dropped 5 bases and J dropped 7 bases, with 24 bases sitting between them. The germline gives CDR1 MNHEY, CDR2 SVGAGI. The chain's CDR3 is CASSRTVLGITANEQFF. CDR3 DNA sequence: TGTGCCAGCAGTCGGACAGTTCTCGGGATCACAGCTAATGAGCAGTTCTTC.

Ten or more counts support this clonotype. The chain couples TRBV18 to TRBJ1-2; D unresolved. This CDR3 has 16 amino acids. Germline V gene sequence: CDR1 KGHSH, CDR2 LQKENI. Between the trimmed V and J ends, which lost 3 bases and 0 bases, there was a span of 14 bases. The CDR3 region has the DNA TGTGCCAGCTCACCTTGGACCGGCCCTACTAACTATGGCTACACCTTC. Protein product: CASSPWTGPTNYGYTF.

This chain connects TRBV9 to TRBJ1-2; 9 bases align to TRBD1. Per the germline V gene, CDR1 is SGDLS and CDR2 is YYNGEE. The CDR3 is 14 residues long. The junction had 8 bases not matched to a gene; V was cut back by 4 bases and J by 7 bases. The CDR3 loop reads CASSRTGTGFGYTF. CDR3 DNA sequence: TGTGCCAGCAGCAGAACCGGGACAGGGTTTGGCTACACCTTC.

The chain couples TRBV20-1 to TRBJ2-1, with TRBD2 matching over 9 bases. J was trimmed by 0 bases and V by 0 bases; bases with no gene match: 6. This CDR3 contains 17 residues. Germline V gives CDR1 DFQATT, CDR2 SNEGSKA (reference sequence). The CDR3 loop reads CSARDPLAGSSYNEQFF. CDR3 nucleotides: TGCAGTGCTAGAGATCCGCTAGCGGGGAGCTCCTACAATGAGCAGTTCTTC.

Turning to this clonotype: An end of the junction does not agree with germline; a read error may underlie this. The chain is built from TRBV20-1 and TRBJ2-7, with 9 bases lining up with TRBD2. Germline V gene sequence: CDR1 DFQATT, CDR2 SNEGSKA (reference sequence). This CDR3 spans 13 amino acids. The DNA of the CDR3 is TGCAGTGCAAGAGGTCTAGCGGGGTACGAGCAGTACTTC. Protein sequence: CSARGLAGYEQYF.

The chain has TRBV7-9 and TRBJ2-3; a possible D gene is TRBD2 (6 bases). This CDR3 spans 15 amino acids. Germline-derived CDR1 and CDR2 are SEHNR and FQNEAQ (reference sequence). Trimming took 5 bases from V and 0 from J, leaving 12 bases between them. The CDR3 region has the DNA TGTGCCAGCAGCAACGGAGGGGATAGCACAGATACGCAGTATTTT. The encoded protein is CASSNGGDSTDTQYF.

V gene TRBV7-2 combines with J gene TRBJ2-7, with a possible D match to TRBD2 (5 bases). CDR1 is SGHTA and CDR2 is FQGNSA in the germline V gene. Between the trimmed V and J ends, which lost 3 bases and 6 bases, there was a span of 12 bases. The CDR3 is 13 amino acids. Written as DNA, the CDR3 is TGTGCCAGCAGCTTGGACTTGTGGTCCGAGCAGTACTTC. This translates into CASSLDLWSEQYF.

This clonotype was counted many times. A much larger clone lies one base from this, so it may be a read error. The J gene is TRBJ2-4, the V gene TRBV20-1; tentative D call: TRBD1 (6 bases). CDR3 length: 12 amino acids. From germline, CDR1 is DFQATT and CDR2 SNEGSKA (reference sequence). The CDR3 nucleotides are TGCAGTGCTAGCACAGGGTGGGACATTCCGTACTTC. Protein sequence: CSASTGWDIPYF.

In its sample, this clonotype is medium-sized. This chain links TRBV19 with TRBJ2-1, with D unclear. The ends were cut back, 5 bases at V and 5 bases at J, with 16 bases in the middle. The CDR3 spans 15 residues. Germline CDR1 and CDR2: LNHDA and SQIVND (reference sequence). CDR3 bases: TGTGCCAGTAGTCTGGCCTCCCCCCGGAACAATGAGCAGTTCTTC. Its translation: CASSLASPRNNEQFF.

This clonotype rates as medium-sized. J is TRBJ2-7 and V is TRBV29-1; D possibly matches TRBD1 or TRBD2 (6 bases each). The CDR3 covers 14 residues. With 0 bases removed from V and 2 bases from J, the gap between germline ends came to 11 bases. Germline values: CDR1 SQVTM, CDR2 ANQGSEA. The CDR3 loop is CSVEEWGATYEQYF. CDR3 bases: TGCAGCGTTGAAGAGTGGGGGGCAACCTACGAGCAGTACTTC.

This chain connects TRBV24-1 to TRBJ1-2; D possibly corresponds to TRBD1 (6 bases). Germline V gives CDR1 KGHDR, CDR2 SFDVKD. There are 13 residues in the CDR3. Deletions cut 1 base from V and 6 bases from J, with 8 bases between. CDR3 sequence (DNA): TGTGCCACCAGTGATTTCCAGGGGAATGGCTACACCTTC. It is translated as CATSDFQGNGYTF.

The genes are TRBV2 and TRBJ2-3; D possibly corresponds to TRBD2 (6 bases). The CDR3 totals 12 residues. Germline loops: CDR1 SNHLY, CDR2 FYNNEI. The V gene lost 9 bases and the J gene lost 3 bases, with 10 bases spanning the gap. This chain's CDR3 is CASREQTDTQYF. CDR3 DNA sequence: TGTGCCAGTCGGGAGCAAACAGATACGCAGTATTTT.

The chain carries TRBV4-1 and TRBJ2-5, with 8 bases identical to TRBD2. The trim removed 3 bases at V and 5 bases at J, leaving 8 bases unmatched. The CDR3 spans 15 residues. Germline CDR1 MGHRA, CDR2 YSYEKL. The CDR3 reads CASSQDPAGGETQYF. DNA of the CDR3: TGCGCCAGCAGCCAGGACCCCGCGGGAGGTGAGACCCAGTACTTC.

This clonotype was seen ten or more times. The CDR3 spells CAISESGGRASEQFF. In DNA, the CDR3 is TGTGCCATCAGTGAGTCGGGAGGGAGGGCCAGTGAGCAGTTCTTC. This rearrangement joins TRBV10-3 to TRBJ2-1; the match to TRBD2 covers 7 bases. The CDR3 totals 15 residues. V lost 0 bases to trimming and J lost 9 bases; unmatched junction nucleotides: 8. The germline V gene encodes CDR1 ENHRY and CDR2 SYGVKD.

The J gene is TRBJ2-7, the V gene TRBV7-9, with D possibly matching TRBD1 (7 bases). With 4 bases removed from V and 2 bases from J, the gap between germline ends came to 15 bases. Germline CDR1 is SEHNR and CDR2 is FQNEAQ (reference sequence). The CDR3 loop spans 15 amino acids. CDR3 coding DNA: TGTGCCAGCAGCTCAGGGGGGCAGAAGACCTACGAGCAGTACTTC. Protein product: CASSSGGQKTYEQYF.

This clonotype was recorded at least ten times. The chain is built from TRBV12-5 and TRBJ2-5; D call uncertain. The length of the CDR3 is 11 residues. The germline gives CDR1 LGHNT, CDR2 FRNRAP. Trimming pared 6 bases from V and 6 bases from J, leaving 8 bases between. CDR3 sequence: CASGSSQTQYF. The CDR3 DNA reads as TGTGCTAGTGGCTCCAGCCAGACCCAGTACTTC.